This T cell receptor (beta chain) was recorded in a study of PD-1 blockade in classical Hodgkin lymphoma. Points from the study as a whole: Diversity in CD4+ TCRs, unlike that measured in CD8+ TCRs, had risen significantly by C4D1. Reports indicated that newly diagnosed patients had lower baseline TCR diversity than healthy donors did. With respect to the repertoire differences, their causes, possibly disease activity or prior therapy, remain undefined. Baseline diversity was lower in partial responders and progressors than complete responders.

Only in-frame clones appear in the TCRdb table, and some are missing; sequencing was by immunoSEQ multiplex PCR. The profile shows about 20,000 clones, about 87% of them singletons. The time point: cycle 4 day 1 (C4D1), after more than five weeks of nivolumab. In every patient, relapse followed autologous stem cell transplantation, while exposure to brentuximab vedotin differed. Magnetic negative selection isolated CD8+ T cells from thawed PBMCs. Comment on this clone: Its specificity is not known.

V lost 2 bases and J lost 0; bases outside the gene matches: 2. CDR1 and CDR2 from the germline V gene are MDHEN and SYDVKM. The CDR3 is 15 residues long. The sequence derives from a human donor with classical Hodgkin lymphoma. The chain combines TRBV28 with TRBJ2-3, with 7 nucleotides matching TRBD2. This sample comprised CD8+ T cells from blood, obtained before the fourth cycle of nivolumab. The DNA of the CDR3 is TGTGCCAGCAGTTTAGGACTAGGAAGCACAGATACGCAGTATTTT. Encoded protein: CASSLGLGSTDTQYF. The full variable domain, with the rest looked up from reference TRBV28 and TRBJ2-3, is DVKVTQSSRYLVKRTGEKVFLECVQDMDHENMFWYRQDPGLGLRLIYFSYDVKMKEKGDIPEGYSVSREKKERFSLILESASTNQTSMYLCASSLGLGSTDTQYFGPGTRLTVL.